This is a list of T cell receptor beta chains from one sample in a study of blood T cells in healthy people across ages. A single record per CDR3 protein comes from TCRdb applying MiXCR to the 5' RACE reads. This table holds roughly 1,100,000 distinct CDR3 sequences, approximately 25% found once. This sample also belongs to another study, concerning T cells of mothers and their children.

The sample consisted of blood. These receptors were taken from a girl aged 2-10 years in good health. The CDR3 runs from the conserved cysteine through the conserved F or W. Fields, in order: V gene, clone size, D gene, J gene, CDR3 protein, CDR3 DNA. D genes are given only for firm matches. A row's size may be missing; if present it is once, few, many or a size class.

v_gene: TRBV6-6
abundance: NA
d_gene: NA
j_gene: TRBJ2-3
CDR3aa: CASSYVAVSTDTQYF
CDR3nt: TGTGCCAGCAGTTACGTTGCAGTTAGCACAGATACGCAGTATTTT

v_gene: TRBV4-2
abundance: NA
d_gene: NA
j_gene: TRBJ2-5
CDR3aa: CASSQDRLEETQYF
CDR3nt: TGTGCCAGCAGCCAAGATCGACTCGAGGAGACCCAGTACTTC

v_gene: TRBV21-1
abundance: few
d_gene: NA
j_gene: TRBJ2-5
CDR3aa: CASSDLYQETQYF
CDR3nt: TGTGCCAGCAGCGATTTGTACCAAGAGACCCAGTACTTC

v_gene: TRBV29-1
abundance: NA
d_gene: NA
j_gene: TRBJ2-5
CDR3aa: CSVEDRFATQETQYF
CDR3nt: TGCAGCGTTGAAGATCGTTTTGCAACCCAAGAGACCCAGTACTTC

v_gene: TRBV7-8
abundance: NA
d_gene: TRBD1
j_gene: TRBJ2-5
CDR3aa: CASSLYAETGEETQYF
CDR3nt: TGTGCCAGCAGCTTATACGCGGAGACAGGGGAAGAGACCCAGTACTTC

v_gene: TRBV7-8
abundance: NA
d_gene: TRBD2
j_gene: TRBJ2-7
CDR3aa: CASSLAERDLPYEQYF
CDR3nt: TGTGCCAGCAGCTTAGCGGAGCGGGATCTTCCCTACGAGCAGTACTTC

v_gene: TRBV9
abundance: NA
d_gene: NA
j_gene: TRBJ2-3
CDR3aa: CASSGAARETDTQYF
CDR3nt: TGTGCCAGCAGCGGGGCGGCGAGGGAGACAGATACGCAGTATTTT

v_gene: TRBV7-2
abundance: few
d_gene: NA
j_gene: TRBJ1-5
CDR3aa: CASSLGPLGNQPQHF
CDR3nt: TGTGCCAGCAGCCTGGGGCCTCTTGGGAATCAGCCCCAGCATTTT

v_gene: TRBV7-2
abundance: NA
d_gene: NA
j_gene: TRBJ2-2
CDR3aa: CASSLEGPITGELFF
CDR3nt: TGTGCCAGCAGCTTAGAAGGACCGATCACCGGGGAGCTGTTTTTT

v_gene: TRBV5-1
abundance: NA
d_gene: NA
j_gene: TRBJ1-2
CDR3aa: CASSSGETLGYTF
CDR3nt: TGCGCCAGCAGCTCCGGGGAAACATTGGGCTACACCTTC

v_gene: TRBV27
abundance: NA
d_gene: NA
j_gene: TRBJ2-1
CDR3aa: CASSLVPRGYEQFF
CDR3nt: TGTGCCAGCAGTTTGGTCCCGCGTGGGTATGAGCAGTTCTTC

v_gene: TRBV7-9
abundance: NA
d_gene: TRBD1
j_gene: TRBJ1-1
CDR3aa: CASNLGQPNTEAFF
CDR3nt: TGTGCCAGCAACCTGGGACAGCCGAACACTGAAGCTTTCTTT

v_gene: TRBV29-1
abundance: few
d_gene: NA
j_gene: TRBJ2-7
CDR3aa: CSVEVLGGSYEQYF
CDR3nt: TGCAGCGTTGAAGTTCTGGGGGGCTCTTACGAGCAGTACTTC

v_gene: TRBV7-9
abundance: NA
d_gene: NA
j_gene: TRBJ2-3
CDR3aa: CASSPGSGSAATRGTDTQYF
CDR3nt: TGTGCCAGCAGCCCCGGCTCGGGCAGTGCCGCAACTCGGGGCACAGATACGCAGTATTTT

v_gene: TRBV27
abundance: NA
d_gene: TRBD2
j_gene: TRBJ2-7
CDR3aa: CASSFLGTSGASYEQYF
CDR3nt: TGTGCCAGCAGTTTCCTCGGGACTAGCGGGGCCTCCTACGAGCAGTACTTC